This T cell receptor (beta chain) was observed in a study of early T cells in non-severe SARS-CoV-2 infection. Overall study context: Whole-blood bulk RNA, unsorted, was sequenced, and chains were unpaired.

The V and J ends lost 3 bases and 3 bases respectively, with 15 bases between them. Per germline, CDR1 SGHRS and CDR2 YFSETQ. The length of the CDR3 is 15 residues. As regards this clonotype: Antigen: not known.

Study-wide results and limits: Sequences matched to VDJdb favored anti-spike CD8 responses, while private and CD4 specificities were missed.

Individual cDNA molecules carried attached unique molecular identifiers. TCRdb passed the 5' RACE reads through MiXCR, listing each CDR3 protein once. Found here are about 34,000 distinct CDR3 sequences, less than 8% of them singletons; the top ten hold approximately 7.5%. The sample taken for sequencing was whole blood. The V call is TRBV5-1, the J call TRBJ2-5; tentatively, D is TRBD1 (5 bases). The source of this sequence is an adult who was a healthcare worker with PCR-confirmed SARS-CoV-2 infection or an uninfected control (not recorded which). CDR3 loop: CASSSEGHQKETQYF. The CDR3 DNA reads as TGCGCCAGCAGCTCGGAAGGACACCAAAAAGAGACCCAGTACTTC. Looking up the rest from reference TRBV5-1 and TRBJ2-5 gives the full variable domain: KAGVTQTPRYLIKTRGQQVTLSCSPISGHRSVSWYQQTPGQGLQFLFEYFSETQRNKGNFPGRFSGRQFSNSRSEMNVSTLELGDSALYLCASSSEGHQKETQYFGPGTRLLVL.